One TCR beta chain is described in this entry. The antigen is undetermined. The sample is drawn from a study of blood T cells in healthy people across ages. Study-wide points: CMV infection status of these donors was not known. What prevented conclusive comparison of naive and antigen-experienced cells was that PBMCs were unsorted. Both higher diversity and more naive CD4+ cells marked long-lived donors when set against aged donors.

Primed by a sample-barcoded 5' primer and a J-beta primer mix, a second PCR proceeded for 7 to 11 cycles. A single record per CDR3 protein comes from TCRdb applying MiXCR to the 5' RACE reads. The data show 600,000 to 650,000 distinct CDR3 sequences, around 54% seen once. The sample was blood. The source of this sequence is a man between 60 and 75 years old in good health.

As DNA, the CDR3 is TGTGCCACCAGTGACCCGGACGCCCACTCCTACAATGAGCAGTTCTTC. It translates to CATSDPDAHSYNEQFF. The rearrangement links TRBV24-1 to TRBJ2-1; D unclear. V was cut by 4 bases and J by 0 bases, with 12 bases left in between. The CDR3 consists of 16 residues. CDR1 is KGHDR, CDR2 SFDVKD, per germline.